This TCR beta chain came from a study of a mutant IDH1 vaccine in newly diagnosed glioma. Study-wide context: Treated patients, about 60% male and roughly 38% female, averaged approximately 40 years of age. Patients previously underwent radiotherapy, temozolomide, or both, and most underwent both. General study findings and limits: Induction of immune responses by the vaccine occurred in about 92% of patients.

Sequencing used immunoSEQ multiplex PCR; TCRdb keeps in-frame clones, though not all of them. The data show tens of thousands of clones, about 88% seen once. The time point is: week 47, end of study. Every vaccine dose comprised 300 ug of mutant IDH1 20-mer peptide plus topical imiquimod. Those who donated had recent WHO grade 3 or 4 IDH1-mutant, ATRX-lost astrocytomas. Looked up from germline, CDR1 is SQVTM and CDR2 is ANQGSEA. Between the trimmed V and J ends, which lost 2 bases and 1 base, there was a span of 7 bases. The CDR3 is 13 amino acids. About this clone itself: The antigen remains undetermined.

The specimen comprised PBMCs, sampled from a glioma patient whose treatment included an IDH1 peptide vaccine. The sequence was collected from a young woman with glioma. Some clones in this sample may be carry-over from other donors' samples. The chain links TRBV29-1 to TRBJ2-3; D assignment may be TRBD1 or TRBD2 (5 bases each). CDR3 region: CSVERDGTDTQYF. As DNA, the CDR3 is TGCAGCGTTGAACGGGACGGCACAGATACGCAGTATTTT.